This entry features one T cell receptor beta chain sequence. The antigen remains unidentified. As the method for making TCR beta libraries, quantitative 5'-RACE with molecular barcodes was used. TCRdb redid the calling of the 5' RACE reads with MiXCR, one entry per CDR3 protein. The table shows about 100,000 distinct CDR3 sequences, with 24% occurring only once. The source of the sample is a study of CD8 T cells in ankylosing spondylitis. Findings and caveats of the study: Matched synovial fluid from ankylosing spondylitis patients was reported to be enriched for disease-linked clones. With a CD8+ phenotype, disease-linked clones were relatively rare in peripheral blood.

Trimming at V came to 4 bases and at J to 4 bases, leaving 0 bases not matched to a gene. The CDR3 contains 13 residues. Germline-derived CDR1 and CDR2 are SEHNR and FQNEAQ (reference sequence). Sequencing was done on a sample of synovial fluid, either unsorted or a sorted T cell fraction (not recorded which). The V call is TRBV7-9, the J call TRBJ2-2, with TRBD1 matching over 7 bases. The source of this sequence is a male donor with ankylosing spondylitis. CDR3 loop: CASSYRGTGELFF. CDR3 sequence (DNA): TGTGCCAGCAGCTACAGGGGCACCGGGGAGCTGTTTTTT.